This passage covers 17 T cell receptor beta chains from one sample sequenced in a study of T cell clusters in autoimmune cytopenias. One tube held mixed TRB-A and TRB-B primer pools for touch-down PCR. From its re-call of the multiplex PCR reads, TCRdb lists each CDR3 protein once, without DNA. The listing contains around 2,000 distinct CDR3 sequences. TRB was amplified from around 0.25 ug of peripheral blood genomic DNA per sample. These data were also reused for a study on T cell repertoires in aging, cancer and after chemotherapy.

Input material: peripheral blood. The origin of the receptors is a human donor in good health.

Frequency places this clonotype as medium-sized. V gene TRBV12-3 or TRBV12-4 combines with J gene TRBJ2-7; without DNA, the TCRdb call of TRBD1 cannot be checked. The CDR3 has 14 residues. CDR3 amino acids: CASSRGQSSYEQYF.

The chain uses TRBV27 and TRBJ2-1. The CDR3 extends over 11 amino acids. The V gene's germline CDR1 is MNHEY and CDR2 SMNVEV (reference sequence). The CDR3 sequence: CASSDRNEQFF.

By frequency, this clonotype registers large. The CDR3 sequence is CASSPGQSTDTQYF. The chain uses TRBV27 and TRBJ2-3; checking the TCRdb D call of TRBD1 is not possible without DNA. Germline assignment: CDR1 MNHEY and CDR2 SMNVEV (reference sequence). CDR3 length: 14 amino acids.

This sequence joins TRBV7-3 and TRBJ2-3. Per the germline V gene, CDR1 is SGHTA and CDR2 is FQGTGA. The CDR3 consists of 13 residues. CDR3 protein: CASSLGGSDTQYF.

The chain joins TRBV7-9 to TRBJ2-3; without DNA, the TCRdb call of TRBD1 cannot be checked. CDR3 length equals 14 residues. Germline CDR1 and CDR2: SEHNR and FQNEAQ (reference sequence). The CDR3 reads CASSLGQGTDTQYF.

By frequency, this clonotype is medium-sized. The chain recombines TRBV30 with TRBJ2-3; TCRdb selects TRBD1, and the lack of DNA leaves this call unchecked. The germline V gene has CDR1 GTSNPN and CDR2 SVGIG (reference sequence). This CDR3 contains 12 residues. CDR3 sequence: CAWRRGIDTQYF.

The chain links TRBV7-9 to TRBJ2-3; TCRdb returns TRBD2, unconfirmable since there is no DNA. Germline CDR1 reads SEHNR; CDR2 reads FQNEAQ (reference sequence). CDR3 length equals 17 residues. CDR3 loop: CASSPRLWLADTDTQYF.

This clonotype registers medium-sized by frequency. CDR3 sequence: CASTQTGRDYTF. The V call is TRBV12-3 or TRBV12-4, the J call TRBJ1-2. There are 12 residues in the CDR3.

This clonotype is identified as medium-sized from frequency. The chain couples TRBV27 to TRBJ1-6; TCRdb's D call of TRBD1 is untestable without DNA. The CDR3 contains 15 residues. The germline V gene encodes CDR1 MNHEY and CDR2 SMNVEV (reference sequence). CDR3: CASSVRQDYNSPLHF.

This clonotype counts as medium-sized by frequency. This chain links TRBV5-4 with TRBJ1-4; TCRdb's D call of TRBD1 is untestable without DNA. The V gene's germline CDR1 is SGHNT and CDR2 YYREEE (reference sequence). CDR3 length equals 16 residues. The CDR3: CASSLRQGGGREKLFF.

According to its frequency, this clonotype is medium-sized. V gene TRBV24-1 combines with J gene TRBJ2-5; TCRdb's D call of TRBD2 is untestable without DNA. Germline values: CDR1 KGHDR, CDR2 SFDVKD. There are 15 residues in the CDR3. The CDR3 region is CATSGLGRGGETQYF.

In terms of frequency, this clonotype is medium-sized (0.01 to 0.1%). The CDR3 spells CASSALAGDAGELFF. V is TRBV6-1 and J is TRBJ2-2; TCRdb reports TRBD2, a call that lacks DNA to check it against. Germline V gene sequence: CDR1 MNHNS, CDR2 SASEGT. The CDR3 sequence is 15 residues long.

The chain recombines TRBV20-1 with TRBJ2-1; TCRdb gives TRBD2 as the D gene, but with no DNA this cannot be confirmed. The CDR3 covers 11 residues. Germline V gene sequence: CDR1 DFQATT, CDR2 SNEGSKA (reference sequence). The CDR3 protein is CSALADNEQFF.

This chain connects TRBV5-6 to TRBJ2-6; without DNA, the TCRdb call of TRBD1 cannot be checked. The CDR3 runs 18 residues. Germline values: CDR1 SGHDT, CDR2 YYEEEE. The CDR3 spells CASSPSGQGAAGANVLTF. The whole variable domain, remainder taken from reference TRBV5-6 and TRBJ2-6, is DAGVTQSPTHLIKTRGQQVTLRCSPKSGHDTVSWYQQALGQGPQFIFQYYEEEERQRGNFPDRFSGHQFPNYSSELNVNALLLGDSALYLCASSPSGQGAAGANVLTFGAGSRLTVL.

Judged by frequency, this clonotype is large (0.1 to 1%). The chain joins TRBV20-1 to TRBJ1-4. Germline V gene data show CDR1 as DFQATT and CDR2 as SNEGSKA (reference sequence). The CDR3 consists of 14 residues. The CDR3 loop is CSARSGDVSEKLFF.

Considering frequency, this clonotype is medium-sized. The chain joins TRBV18 to TRBJ2-5; absent DNA, TCRdb's TRBD2 call cannot be checked. The CDR3 totals 14 residues. The germline CDR1 and CDR2 sequences are KGHSH and LQKENI. CDR3 amino acids: CASSPTRREETQYF.

This clonotype counts as medium-sized by frequency. The chain recombines TRBV19 with TRBJ2-3; TCRdb proposes TRBD2, but this gene call is untestable without DNA. Germline V gene data show CDR1 as LNHDA and CDR2 as SQIVND (reference sequence). The CDR3 runs 18 residues. CDR3 loop: CASSPGLAGGTSTDTQYF.